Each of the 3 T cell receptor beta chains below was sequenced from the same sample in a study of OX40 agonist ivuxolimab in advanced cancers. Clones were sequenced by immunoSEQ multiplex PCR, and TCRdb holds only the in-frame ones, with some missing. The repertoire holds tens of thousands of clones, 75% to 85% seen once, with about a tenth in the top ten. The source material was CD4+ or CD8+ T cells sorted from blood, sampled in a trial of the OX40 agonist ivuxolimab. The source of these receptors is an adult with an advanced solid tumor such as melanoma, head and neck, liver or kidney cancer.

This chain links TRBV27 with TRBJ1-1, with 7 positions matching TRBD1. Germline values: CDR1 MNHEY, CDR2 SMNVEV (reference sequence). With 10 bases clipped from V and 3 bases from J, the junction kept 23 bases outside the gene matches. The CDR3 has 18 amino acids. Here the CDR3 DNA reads TGTGCCACCACCGCCCGGGGCAGGGGGTTTAGGGGGGACACTGAAGCTTTCTTT. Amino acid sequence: CATTARGRGFRGDTEAFF.

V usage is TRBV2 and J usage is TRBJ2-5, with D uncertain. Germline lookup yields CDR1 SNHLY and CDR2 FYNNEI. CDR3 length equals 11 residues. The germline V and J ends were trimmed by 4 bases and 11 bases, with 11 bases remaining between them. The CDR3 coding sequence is TGTGCCAGCAGTGTAGCAGTTGGGCAGTACTTC. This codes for CASSVAVGQYF.

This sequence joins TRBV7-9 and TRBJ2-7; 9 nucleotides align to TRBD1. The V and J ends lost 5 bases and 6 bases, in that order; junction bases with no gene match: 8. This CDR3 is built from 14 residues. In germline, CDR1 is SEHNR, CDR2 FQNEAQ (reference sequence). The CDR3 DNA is TGTGCCAGCAGCACGCCGGGACAGGGCGTCGAGCAGTACTTC. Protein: CASSTPGQGVEQYF. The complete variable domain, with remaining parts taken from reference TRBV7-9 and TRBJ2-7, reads DTGVSQNPRHKITKRGQNVTFRCDPISEHNRLYWYRQTLGQGPEFLTYFQNEAQLEKSRLLSDRFSAERPKGSFSTLEIQRTEQGDSAMYLCASSTPGQGVEQYFGPGTRLTVT.